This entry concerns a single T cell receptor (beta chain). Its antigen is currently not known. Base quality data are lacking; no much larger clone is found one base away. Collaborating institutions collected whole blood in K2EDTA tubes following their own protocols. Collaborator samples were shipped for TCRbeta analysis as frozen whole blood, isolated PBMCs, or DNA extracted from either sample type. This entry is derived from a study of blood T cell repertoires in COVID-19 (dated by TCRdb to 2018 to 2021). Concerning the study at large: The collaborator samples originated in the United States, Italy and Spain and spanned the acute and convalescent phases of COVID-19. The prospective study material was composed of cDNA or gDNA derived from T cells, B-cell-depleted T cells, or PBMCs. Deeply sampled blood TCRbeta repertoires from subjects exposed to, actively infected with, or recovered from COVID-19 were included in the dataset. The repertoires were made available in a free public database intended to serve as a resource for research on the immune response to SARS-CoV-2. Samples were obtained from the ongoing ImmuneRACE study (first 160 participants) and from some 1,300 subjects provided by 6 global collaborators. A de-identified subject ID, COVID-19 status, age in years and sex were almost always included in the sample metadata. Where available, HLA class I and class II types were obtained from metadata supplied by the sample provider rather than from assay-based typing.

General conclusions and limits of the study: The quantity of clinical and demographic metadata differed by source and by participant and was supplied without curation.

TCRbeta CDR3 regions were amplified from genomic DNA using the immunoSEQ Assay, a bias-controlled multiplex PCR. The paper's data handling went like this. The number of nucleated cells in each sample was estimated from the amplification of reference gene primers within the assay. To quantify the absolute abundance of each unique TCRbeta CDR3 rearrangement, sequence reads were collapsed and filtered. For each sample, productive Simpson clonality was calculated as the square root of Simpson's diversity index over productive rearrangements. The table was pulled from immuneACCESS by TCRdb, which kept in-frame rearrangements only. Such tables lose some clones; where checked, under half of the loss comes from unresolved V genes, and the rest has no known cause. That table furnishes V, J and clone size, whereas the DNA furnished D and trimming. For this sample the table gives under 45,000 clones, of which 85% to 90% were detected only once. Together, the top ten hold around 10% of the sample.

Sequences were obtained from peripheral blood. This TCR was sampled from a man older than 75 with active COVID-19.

The CDR3 protein is CASSPDRINQPQHF. The DNA reads TGTGCCAGCAGCCCCGACAGAATCAATCAGCCCCAGCATTTT. The receptor chain draws on TRBV7-2 and TRBJ1-5; TRBD1 is possibly the D segment (5 matching bases). CDR1 and CDR2 were assigned from the germline V gene as SGHTA and FQGNSA. V is pared back by 5 bases and J by 3 bases, with 11 bases lying between the germline termini. The CDR3 has 14 amino acids, counting the end cysteine and phenylalanine. The retained sequence is limited to the CDR3, 42 bases, with the frame set at the first base.